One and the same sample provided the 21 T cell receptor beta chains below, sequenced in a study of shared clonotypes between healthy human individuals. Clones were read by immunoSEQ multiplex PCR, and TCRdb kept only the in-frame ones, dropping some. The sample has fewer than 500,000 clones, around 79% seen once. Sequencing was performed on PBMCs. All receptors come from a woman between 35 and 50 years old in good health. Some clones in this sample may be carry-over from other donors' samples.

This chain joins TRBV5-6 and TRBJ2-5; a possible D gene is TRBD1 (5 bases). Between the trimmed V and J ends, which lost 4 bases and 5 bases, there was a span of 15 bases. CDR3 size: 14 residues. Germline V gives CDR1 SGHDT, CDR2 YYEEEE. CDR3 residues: CASSPGRAGETQYF. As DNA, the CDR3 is TGTGCCAGCAGCCCGGGCAGGGCAGGTGAGACCCAGTACTTC.

The CDR3 reads CASSTPPLSLAEAFF. Written as DNA, the CDR3 is TGTGCCAGTAGTACCCCCCCGTTAAGCCTAGCTGAAGCTTTCTTT. This rearrangement joins TRBV19 to TRBJ1-1, with D unresolved. Germline V gene sequence: CDR1 LNHDA, CDR2 SQIVND (reference sequence). V was pared by 4 bases and J by 6 bases, with 18 bases between. The CDR3 totals 15 residues.

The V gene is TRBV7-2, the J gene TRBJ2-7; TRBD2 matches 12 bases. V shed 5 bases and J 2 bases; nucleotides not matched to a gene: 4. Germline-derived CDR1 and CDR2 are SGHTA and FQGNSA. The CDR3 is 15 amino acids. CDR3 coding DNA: TGTGCCAGCAGCCCATGGACTAGCGGGACCTACGAGCAGTACTTC. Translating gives CASSPWTSGTYEQYF.

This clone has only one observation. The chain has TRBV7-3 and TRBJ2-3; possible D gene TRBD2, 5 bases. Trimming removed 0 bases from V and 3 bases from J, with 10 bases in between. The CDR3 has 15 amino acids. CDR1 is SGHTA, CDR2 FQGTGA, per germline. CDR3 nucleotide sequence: TGTGCCAGCAGCTTAACGCTTAGCGTAACAGATACGCAGTATTTT. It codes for CASSLTLSVTDTQYF.

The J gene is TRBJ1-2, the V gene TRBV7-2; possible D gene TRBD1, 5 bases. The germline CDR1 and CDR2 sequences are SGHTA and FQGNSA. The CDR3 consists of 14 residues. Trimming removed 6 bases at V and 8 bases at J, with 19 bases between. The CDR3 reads CASRGGTQRSGYTF. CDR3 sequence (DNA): TGTGCCAGCAGGGGTGGGACGCAACGGAGCGGCTACACCTTC. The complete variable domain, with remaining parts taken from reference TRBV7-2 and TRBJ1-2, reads GAGVSQSPSNKVTEKGKDVELRCDPISGHTALYWYRQSLGQGLEFLIYFQGNSAPDKSGLPSDRFSAERTGGSVSTLTIQRTQQEDSAVYLCASRGGTQRSGYTFGSGTRLTVV.

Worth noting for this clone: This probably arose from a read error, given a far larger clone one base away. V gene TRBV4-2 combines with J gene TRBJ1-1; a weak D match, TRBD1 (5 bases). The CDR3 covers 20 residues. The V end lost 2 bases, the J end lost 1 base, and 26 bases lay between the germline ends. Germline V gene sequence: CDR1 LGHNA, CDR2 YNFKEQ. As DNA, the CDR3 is TGTGCCAGCAGCCAACCCGGGAGGGGCGGCTCAAACCCTCAGAACACTGAAGCTTTCTTT. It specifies CASSQPGRGGSNPQNTEAFF.

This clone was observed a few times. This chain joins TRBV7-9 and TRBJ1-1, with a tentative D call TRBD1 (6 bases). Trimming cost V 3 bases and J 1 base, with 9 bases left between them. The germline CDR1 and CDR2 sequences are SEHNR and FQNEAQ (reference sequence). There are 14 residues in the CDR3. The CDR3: CASSFLQGNTEAFF. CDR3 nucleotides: TGTGCCAGCAGCTTCCTACAGGGGAACACTGAAGCTTTCTTT.

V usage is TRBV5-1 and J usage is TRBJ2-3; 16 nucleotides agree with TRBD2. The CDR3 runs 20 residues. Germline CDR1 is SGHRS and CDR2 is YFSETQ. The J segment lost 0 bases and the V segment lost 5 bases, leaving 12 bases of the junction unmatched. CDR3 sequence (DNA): TGCGCCAGCAGGCCCGGGACTAGCGGGAGGGCCATTCAGAGCACAGATACGCAGTATTTT. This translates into CASRPGTSGRAIQSTDTQYF. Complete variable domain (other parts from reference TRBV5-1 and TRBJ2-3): KAGVTQTPRYLIKTRGQQVTLSCSPISGHRSVSWYQQTPGQGLQFLFEYFSETQRNKGNFPGRFSGRQFSNSRSEMNVSTLELGDSALYLCASRPGTSGRAIQSTDTQYFGPGTRLTVL.

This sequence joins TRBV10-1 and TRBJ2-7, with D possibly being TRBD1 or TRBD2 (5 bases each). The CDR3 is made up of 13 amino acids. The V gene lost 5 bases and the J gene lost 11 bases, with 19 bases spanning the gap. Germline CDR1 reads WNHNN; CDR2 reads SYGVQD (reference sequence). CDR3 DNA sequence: TGCGCCAGCAGTCGGGGCCCCTTAAACACAAAGTACTTC. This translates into CASSRGPLNTKYF.

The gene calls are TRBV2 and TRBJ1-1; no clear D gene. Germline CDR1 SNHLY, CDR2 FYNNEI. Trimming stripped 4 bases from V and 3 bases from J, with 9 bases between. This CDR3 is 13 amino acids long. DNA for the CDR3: TGTGCCAGCAGTGGAGGGAGGGACACTGAAGCTTTCTTT. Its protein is CASSGGRDTEAFF.

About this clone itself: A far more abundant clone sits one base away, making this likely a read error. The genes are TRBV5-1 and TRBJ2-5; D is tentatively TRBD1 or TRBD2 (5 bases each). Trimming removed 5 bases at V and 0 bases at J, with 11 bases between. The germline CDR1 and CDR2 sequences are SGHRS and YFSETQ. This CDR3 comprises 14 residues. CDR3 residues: CASSMGPYQETQYF. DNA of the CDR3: TGCGCCAGCAGTATGGGACCGTACCAAGAGACCCAGTACTTC.

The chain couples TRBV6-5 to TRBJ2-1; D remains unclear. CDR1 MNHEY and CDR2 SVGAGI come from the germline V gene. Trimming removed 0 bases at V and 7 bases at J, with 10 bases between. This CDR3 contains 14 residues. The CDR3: CASSYSGGSNEQFF. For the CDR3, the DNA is TGTGCCAGCAGTTACTCTGGTGGATCGAATGAGCAGTTCTTC.

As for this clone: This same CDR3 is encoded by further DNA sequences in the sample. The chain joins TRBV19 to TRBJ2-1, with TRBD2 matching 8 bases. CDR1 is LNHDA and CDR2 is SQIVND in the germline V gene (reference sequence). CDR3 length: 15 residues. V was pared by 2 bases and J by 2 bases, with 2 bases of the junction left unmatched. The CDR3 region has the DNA TGTGCCAGTAGTATAACTAGCGGACCCTACAATGAGCAGTTCTTC. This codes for CASSITSGPYNEQFF.

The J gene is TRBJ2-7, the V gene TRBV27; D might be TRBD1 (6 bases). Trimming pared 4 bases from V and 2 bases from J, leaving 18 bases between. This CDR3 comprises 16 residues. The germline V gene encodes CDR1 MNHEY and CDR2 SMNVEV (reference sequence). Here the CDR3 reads CASSSRPGVGTYEQYF. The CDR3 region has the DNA TGTGCCAGCAGTTCTCGGCCAGGGGTAGGGACCTACGAGCAGTACTTC.

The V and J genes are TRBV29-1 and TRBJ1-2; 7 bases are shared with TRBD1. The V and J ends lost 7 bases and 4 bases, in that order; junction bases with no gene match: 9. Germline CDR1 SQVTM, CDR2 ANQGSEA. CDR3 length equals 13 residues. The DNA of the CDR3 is TGCAGCGCCCTACGGGGACAGATCTATGGCTACACCTTC. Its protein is CSALRGQIYGYTF.

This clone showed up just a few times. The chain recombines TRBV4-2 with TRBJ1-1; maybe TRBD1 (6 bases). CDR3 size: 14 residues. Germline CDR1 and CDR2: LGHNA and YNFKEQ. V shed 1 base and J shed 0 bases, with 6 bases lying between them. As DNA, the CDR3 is TGTGCCAGCAGCCAAGGGACAGTGAACACTGAAGCTTTCTTT. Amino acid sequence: CASSQGTVNTEAFF.

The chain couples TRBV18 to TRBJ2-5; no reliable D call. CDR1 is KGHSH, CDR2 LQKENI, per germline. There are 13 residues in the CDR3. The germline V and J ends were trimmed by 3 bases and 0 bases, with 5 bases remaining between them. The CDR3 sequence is CASSPYYQETQYF. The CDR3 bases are TGTGCCAGCTCACCGTACTACCAAGAGACCCAGTACTTC. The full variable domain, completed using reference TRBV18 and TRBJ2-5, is NAGVMQNPRHLVRRRGQEARLRCSPMKGHSHVYWYRQLPEEGLKFMVYLQKENIIDESGMPKERFSAEFPKEGPSILRIQQVVRGDSAAYFCASSPYYQETQYFGPGTRLLVL.

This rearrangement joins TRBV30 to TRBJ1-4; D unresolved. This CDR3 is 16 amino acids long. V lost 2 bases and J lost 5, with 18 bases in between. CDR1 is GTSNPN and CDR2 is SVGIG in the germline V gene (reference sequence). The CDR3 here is CAWSLGIAGGNEKLFF. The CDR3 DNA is TGTGCCTGGAGTTTGGGTATTGCGGGAGGCAATGAAAAACTGTTTTTT.

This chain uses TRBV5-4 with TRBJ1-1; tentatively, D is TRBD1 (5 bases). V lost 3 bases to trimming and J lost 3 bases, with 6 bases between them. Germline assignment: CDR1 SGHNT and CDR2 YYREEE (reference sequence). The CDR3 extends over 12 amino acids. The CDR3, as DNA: TGTGCCAGCAGCTGGGGGGACACTGAAGCTTTCTTT. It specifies CASSWGDTEAFF.

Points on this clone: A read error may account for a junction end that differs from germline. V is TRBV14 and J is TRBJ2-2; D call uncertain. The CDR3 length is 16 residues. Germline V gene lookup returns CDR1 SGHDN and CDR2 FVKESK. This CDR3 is CASGQASSLATGELFF. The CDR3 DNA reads TGTGCCAGCGGCCAAGCGAGTTCCTTGGCCACCGGGGAGCTGTTTTTT.

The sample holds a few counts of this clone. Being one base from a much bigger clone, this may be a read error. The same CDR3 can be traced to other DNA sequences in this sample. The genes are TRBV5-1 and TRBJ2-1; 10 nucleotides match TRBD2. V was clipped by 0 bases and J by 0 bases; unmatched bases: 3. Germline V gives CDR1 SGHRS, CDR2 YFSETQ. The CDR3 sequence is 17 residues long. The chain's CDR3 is CASSLEASGSSYNEQFF. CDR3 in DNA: TGCGCCAGCAGCTTGGAAGCTAGCGGGAGCTCCTACAATGAGCAGTTCTTC.